This TCR beta chain derives from a study of somatic mutations in cytotoxic T cells in rheumatoid arthritis (dated by TCRdb to 2015 to 2018). For the wider study: Some V beta antibody-stained T-cell populations were flow-sorted on a FACSAria II or Sony SH800 at nearly 100% purity, and sorted V beta1+ cells also underwent TCRB sequencing. TCRB deep sequencing covered some 60 patients with rheumatoid arthritis along with some 22 healthy controls. Patient and control groups had essentially identical median ages. To characterize clonality, the study used TCRB deep sequencing while asking whether somatic mutations are carried by expanded CD8+ T-cell clones in newly diagnosed, untreated rheumatoid arthritis. The paper as a whole reports these results and caveats: The expanded CD8+ clones had unknown antigen targets, and not appearing in virus-specific databases did not rule out that they were virus-specific. In patients, CD8+ clonality rose with age (Spearman r ~ 0.52), which was not the case in healthy controls. Rheumatoid arthritis patients and age-matched healthy controls did not significantly differ in CD8+ T-cell clonality. In about an eighth of the 65 patients the largest CD8+ clone exceeded 20% of CD8+ cells, and several identical CD8+ TCRB sequences were shared between blood and synovial fluid. The slight underrepresentation of TRBV07 in patients was not corrected for multiple comparisons.

Genomic DNA underwent TCRB CDR3 sequencing using the immunoSEQ assay. The authors' pipeline ran thus. Only productive TCRB rearrangements were included in the analyses. Defining a clone by its unique TCRB CDR3 sequence, the study calculated clonality as a productive clonality index derived from Shannon entropy. To calculate repertoire overlap between two samples, the template counts of each clone were considered relative to each sample's total templates. V-gene usage from TCRB sequencing and V-gene usage measured by flow cytometry were correlated (Spearman r of approximately 0.66). The table comes from immuneACCESS by way of TCRdb, which keeps in-frame sequences with V and J called. Part of the clones is missing from these tables; in studies checked, under half for an unresolved V gene and the rest for unknown reasons. V and J calls and clone size are as listed in that table; D and trimming were resolved from the DNA. This sample lists approximately 12,000 clones; approximately 74% were detected once. In total, the top ten clones hold more than 9.5% of the sample.

The 15 to 25 healthy controls were blood donors whose buffy coats were used; they had a median age of roughly 50 years (range 21-70), and over 50% were female. On an AutoMACS, CD4+ and CD8+ cells were isolated via positive magnetic bead selection, and their purity was verified by flow cytometry. Peripheral blood mononuclear cells were isolated by Ficoll-Paque PLUS density gradient separation. DNA was extracted from CD4-enriched, CD8-enriched or PBMC samples with Nucleospin Tissue or Tissue XS kits and quantified with a Qubit 2.0 fluorometer. V is cut by 4 bases and J by 4 bases, and the space between the germline ends is 11 bases. Reading the germline V gene gives CDR1 SGHVS and CDR2 FNYEAQ. Inclusive of the bounding cysteine and phenylalanine, the CDR3 is 13 residues long. The entry retains the CDR3 DNA only, 39 bases that are in frame from base 1. A note on this clone: Its target antigen remains unknown. It has no much larger one-base neighbor in the sample; base qualities were not kept.

Sequencing was performed on CD8+ T cells sorted from blood. This TCR was recovered from a man in his 70s in good health. The chain is assembled from TRBV7-6 and TRBJ2-7; D gene: possibly TRBD1, on 6 matching bases. The DNA sequence reads TGTGCCAGCAGCTATATGACAGGATACGAGCAGTACTTC. It specifies CASSYMTGYEQYF.